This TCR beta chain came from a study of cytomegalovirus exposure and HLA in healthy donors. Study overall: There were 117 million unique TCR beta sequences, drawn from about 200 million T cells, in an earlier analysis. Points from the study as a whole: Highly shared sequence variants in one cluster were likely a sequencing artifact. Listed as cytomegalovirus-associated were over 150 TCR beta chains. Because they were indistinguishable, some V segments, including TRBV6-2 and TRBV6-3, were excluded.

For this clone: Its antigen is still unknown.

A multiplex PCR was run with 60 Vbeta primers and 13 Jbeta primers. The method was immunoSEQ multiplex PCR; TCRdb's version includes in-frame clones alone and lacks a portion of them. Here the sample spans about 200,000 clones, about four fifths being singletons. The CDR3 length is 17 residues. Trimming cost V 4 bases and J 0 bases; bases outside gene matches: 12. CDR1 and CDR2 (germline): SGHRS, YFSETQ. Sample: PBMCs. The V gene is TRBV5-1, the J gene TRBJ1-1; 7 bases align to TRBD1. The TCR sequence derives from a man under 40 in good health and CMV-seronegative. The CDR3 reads CASSAVPPGTVNTEAFF. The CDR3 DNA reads TGCGCCAGCAGCGCTGTTCCCCCCGGGACAGTGAACACTGAAGCTTTCTTT.